Below are 27 T cell receptor beta chains sequenced from a single sample in a study of molecular identifiers for immune sequencing clone quantification. Via MiXCR, TCRdb re-called the PCR reads, giving one row per CDR3 protein. The sample holds a few hundred thousand distinct CDR3 sequences, about 21% seen once. Sequenced material: naive CD8+ T cells from blood, with Jurkat cell RNA spiked in. Subset defined: FACS-sorted CD8+CD4-CCR7+CD45RA+ naive T cells. Receptors originate from a human donor in good health. Some libraries in this study had Jurkat cell RNA spiked in.

This clonotype was observed at least ten times. The chain carries TRBV20-1 and TRBJ2-7; 7 bases align to TRBD2. V lost 6 bases, J lost 3 bases, and 5 bases stayed unmatched. Looked up from germline, CDR1 is DFQATT and CDR2 is SNEGSKA (reference sequence). CDR3 size: 12 residues. The CDR3 loop reads CSAWEGIYEQYF. CDR3 nucleotide sequence: TGCAGTGCCTGGGAGGGGATCTACGAGCAGTACTTC.

Many counts were recorded for this clonotype. The rearrangement uses TRBV2 and TRBJ2-3; D possibly corresponds to TRBD1 (5 bases). The CDR3 is 14 amino acids. The germline gives CDR1 SNHLY, CDR2 FYNNEI. V lost 7 bases to trimming and J lost 0 bases, with 11 bases between them. CDR3 loop: CASNRQTSTDTQYF. Written as DNA, the CDR3 is TGTGCCAGCAACAGACAGACTAGCACAGATACGCAGTATTTT.

The genes are TRBV12-3 or TRBV12-4 and TRBJ1-2; TRBD1 matches 7 bases. Unmatched junction bases numbered 9, after V lost 5 bases and J lost 0 bases. CDR3 length: 16 amino acids. The CDR3 is CASSPDRASSNYGYTF. The CDR3, as DNA: TGTGCCAGCAGTCCTGACAGGGCGTCTTCTAACTATGGCTACACCTTC.

In this sample, this clonotype turned up a few times. The chain couples TRBV11-2 to TRBJ1-4; no reliable D call. The CDR3 contains 13 residues. Germline V gene lookup returns CDR1 SGHAT and CDR2 FQNNGV. Trimming left V 5 bases short and J 8 bases short, with 12 bases between. This CDR3 is CASSPEAAEKLFF. The CDR3 nucleotides are TGTGCCAGCAGCCCTGAAGCCGCCGAAAAACTGTTTTTT.

V gene TRBV10-2 combines with J gene TRBJ1-5, with a tentative D call TRBD1 (5 bases). CDR3 length: 13 residues. The V end lost 3 bases, the J end lost 6 bases, and 9 bases lay between the germline ends. Germline CDR1 is WSHSY and CDR2 is SAAADI. The CDR3: CASSDCGGQPQHF. CDR3 DNA: TGCGCCAGCAGTGATTGTGGGGGTCAGCCCCAGCATTTT.

This clonotype showed up many times. This chain links TRBV30 with TRBJ2-5; 12 bases line up with TRBD2. Trimming removed 3 bases from V and 4 bases from J; junction bases left unmatched: 9. CDR1 and CDR2 from the germline V gene are GTSNPN and SVGIG (reference sequence). The CDR3 covers 16 residues. This CDR3 is CAWSPVLAGGLETQYF. The CDR3 DNA follows: TGTGCCTGGAGCCCTGTGCTAGCGGGAGGGTTAGAGACCCAGTACTTC.

This clonotype was observed at least ten times. This rearrangement joins TRBV4-3 to TRBJ1-5; 7 positions match TRBD1. The CDR3 totals 15 residues. Germline V lookup: CDR1 LGHNA, CDR2 YSLEER. Losses at the gene ends were 2 bases for V and 7 bases for J; bases not matched to a gene: 8. CDR3 nucleotide sequence: TGCGCCAGCAGCCAAAATACAGGGGTCGCCCAGCCCCAGCATTTT. Protein sequence: CASSQNTGVAQPQHF.

This clonotype was observed a few times. The rearrangement joins TRBV19 to TRBJ2-1, with D maybe TRBD2 (6 bases). Germline assignment: CDR1 LNHDA and CDR2 SQIVND (reference sequence). V was shortened by 5 bases and J by 1 base, with 18 bases between the two germline ends. This CDR3 region has 17 residues. This chain's CDR3 is CASSPAGGERSYNEQFF. In nucleotides, the CDR3 is TGTGCCAGTAGTCCCGCAGGCGGGGAGCGGTCCTACAATGAGCAGTTCTTC. Combining the CDR3 with reference TRBV19 and TRBJ2-1 gives the whole variable domain DGGITQSPKYLFRKEGQNVTLSCEQNLNHDAMYWYRQDPGQGLRLIYYSQIVNDFQKGDIAEGYSVSREKKESFPLTVTSAQKNPTAFYLCASSPAGGERSYNEQFFGPGTRLTVL.

This clonotype was seen repeatedly, ten times or more. The chain combines TRBV19 with TRBJ2-7; no definite D call. CDR1 is LNHDA and CDR2 is SQIVND in the germline V gene (reference sequence). V was pared by 3 bases and J by 2 bases, with 8 bases between. The CDR3 has 13 residues. This CDR3 reads CASSIGVPYEQYF. The CDR3 DNA sequence: TGTGCCAGTAGTATTGGAGTGCCCTACGAGCAGTACTTC.

The rearrangement uses TRBV11-2 and TRBJ2-3, with D tentatively TRBD2 (5 bases). Deletions cut 1 base from V and 6 bases from J, with 14 bases between. CDR1 and CDR2 from the germline V gene are SGHAT and FQNNGV. The CDR3 is 15 amino acids. CDR3 protein: CASSLVGGRPDTQYF. The CDR3 bases are TGTGCCAGCAGCTTAGTTGGCGGGCGCCCCGATACGCAGTATTTT.

The gene calls are TRBV12-3 or TRBV12-4 and TRBJ1-2; possibly TRBD1 for D (6 bases). This CDR3 region has 12 residues. V lost 7 bases and J lost 8, with 14 bases in between. CDR3 DNA sequence: TGTGCCAGCACCCATGGAGGGGGAGGCTACACCTTC. Amino acid sequence: CASTHGGGGYTF.

This sequence joins TRBV4-3 and TRBJ2-3; D gene unclear. The CDR3 contains 13 residues. The V gene's germline CDR1 is LGHNA and CDR2 YSLEER. V was trimmed by 3 bases and J by 3 bases, leaving 7 bases between them. The CDR3, as DNA: TGCGCCAGCAGCCATGATTGGACAGATACGCAGTATTTT. Translated: CASSHDWTDTQYF.

At least ten counts were recorded for this clonotype. CDR3 in amino acids: CASSSRDRAYEQYF. DNA for the CDR3: TGTGCCAGCAGTTCCCGGGACAGGGCCTACGAGCAGTACTTC. V gene TRBV7-9 combines with J gene TRBJ2-7, with 9 bases aligning to TRBD1. V trimming: 6 bases; J trimming: 2 bases; junction bases outside the gene matches: 5. The CDR3 loop spans 14 amino acids. Germline CDR1 is SEHNR and CDR2 is FQNEAQ (reference sequence).

A word on this clonotype: A read error may explain this, as a much larger clone is one base away. This CDR3 is CASSLMTSGVIGTGTQYF. The CDR3 bases are TGTGCCAGCAGTTTAATGACTAGCGGGGTGATCGGCACAGGTACGCAGTATTTT. The chain combines TRBV6-2 or TRBV6-3 with TRBJ2-3, with 11 bases identical to TRBD2. This CDR3 has 18 amino acids. CDR1 and CDR2 (germline): MNHEY, SVGEGT.

This clonotype showed up many times. This chain connects TRBV11-2 to TRBJ2-5; no definite D call. The CDR3 has 12 residues. Deletions cut 0 bases from V and 11 bases from J, with 10 bases between. Germline CDR1 SGHAT, CDR2 FQNNGV. This CDR3 is CASSLDWESQYF. The CDR3 nucleotides are TGTGCCAGCAGCTTAGATTGGGAAAGTCAGTACTTC.

This chain connects TRBV14 to TRBJ2-5, with TRBD1 as a possible D gene (6 bases). CDR1 is SGHDN and CDR2 is FVKESK in the germline V gene. V was pared by 1 base and J by 2 bases, with 11 bases between. The CDR3 consists of 15 residues. The CDR3 protein is CASSQVGQSQETQYF. The CDR3 DNA is TGTGCCAGCAGCCAAGTTGGACAGTCACAAGAGACCCAGTACTTC.

The rearrangement uses TRBV28 and TRBJ1-1; D is unresolved. Germline CDR1 and CDR2: MDHEN and SYDVKM. CDR3 length: 14 residues. The V gene lost 3 bases and the J gene lost 6 bases, with 14 bases spanning the gap. The CDR3 nucleotides are TGTGCCAGCAGTTTTTCCCCTAATTGGGCTGAAGCTTTCTTT. It specifies CASSFSPNWAEAFF.

Note on this clonotype: A much more abundant neighbour one base away suggests this may be a read error. CDR3: CASGLVGESSYNEQFF. As DNA, the CDR3 is TGTGCCAGCGGCTTGGTCGGAGAGAGCTCCTACAATGAGCAGTTCTTC. The chain joins TRBV5-3 to TRBJ2-1; D is uncertain. TRBV5-3 is an ORF, and what it does is uncertain. With 8 bases removed from V and 0 bases from J, the gap between germline ends came to 18 bases. The CDR3 loop spans 16 amino acids.

Regarding this clonotype: Since a much larger clone is just one base distant, this may be a read error. The rearrangement links TRBV9 to TRBJ2-2; 8 nucleotides agree with TRBD1. This CDR3 has 16 residues. With 4 bases clipped from V and 3 bases from J, the junction kept 8 bases outside the gene matches. The germline V gene encodes CDR1 SGDLS and CDR2 YYNGEE. In nucleotides, the CDR3 is TGTGCCAGCAGCACGTCGGGACAGGAGGACACCGGGGAGCTGTTTTTT. Translating gives CASSTSGQEDTGELFF.

This chain links TRBV27 with TRBJ2-7; D tentatively reads TRBD1 or TRBD2 (6 bases each). The germline V gene has CDR1 MNHEY and CDR2 SMNVEV (reference sequence). V dropped 5 bases and J dropped 4 bases, with 12 bases sitting between them. This CDR3 contains 13 residues. CDR3 nucleotide sequence: TGTGCCAGCAGTGCGGGACACGGTTACGAGCAGTACTTC. Amino acids: CASSAGHGYEQYF.

Here the CDR3 DNA reads TGCAGCGTTGAAGATCGACTAGCGGGAATCGATACGCAGTATTTT. Its translation is CSVEDRLAGIDTQYF. The chain couples TRBV29-1 to TRBJ2-3; 11 positions agree with TRBD2. Germline CDR1 SQVTM, CDR2 ANQGSEA. This CDR3 has 15 amino acids. After removal of 0 bases from V and 6 bases from J, the junction contained 5 bases not matched to a gene.

In regard to this clonotype: Being one base from a much bigger clone, this may be a read error. The chain employs TRBV28 and TRBJ2-7; D is unclear. The CDR3 contains 12 residues. V was clipped by 7 bases and J by 4 bases, with 11 bases between them. CDR1 and CDR2 from the germline V gene are MDHEN and SYDVKM. The CDR3 spells CASKPVWYEQYF. The CDR3 DNA reads as TGTGCCAGCAAGCCAGTTTGGTACGAGCAGTACTTC.

This clonotype was observed at least ten times. This chain uses TRBV29-1 with TRBJ2-7; possible D gene TRBD2, 6 bases. Germline CDR1 and CDR2: SQVTM and ANQGSEA. The CDR3 has 14 residues. V gave up 5 bases and J gave up 1 base, with 15 bases separating them. CDR3: CSVFDPSGSYEQYF. The DNA for the CDR3 is TGCAGCGTTTTCGACCCGAGCGGGTCCTACGAGCAGTACTTC.

There are many counts of this clonotype. The CDR3 nucleotides are TGCAGTGCTATGGAAGTGAGGGGCATGGGGAAAGAGACCCAGTACTTC. Translated, it gives CSAMEVRGMGKETQYF. The chain has TRBV20-1 and TRBJ2-5, with D perhaps TRBD1 or TRBD2 (5 bases each). The CDR3 has 16 residues. Trimming removed 4 bases at V and 3 bases at J, with 21 bases between. The germline V gene has CDR1 DFQATT and CDR2 SNEGSKA (reference sequence).

The chain joins TRBV27 to TRBJ1-1; D not resolved. The CDR3 has 14 amino acids. The V gene's germline CDR1 is MNHEY and CDR2 SMNVEV (reference sequence). Deletions cut 2 bases from V and 5 bases from J, with 12 bases between. CDR3 protein: CASSLQGKGTEAFF. The CDR3 DNA sequence: TGTGCCAGCAGTTTACAAGGGAAGGGTACTGAAGCTTTCTTT.

The rearrangement links TRBV4-1 to TRBJ2-2; the D gene is possibly TRBD1 (5 bases). The V gene's germline CDR1 is MGHRA and CDR2 YSYEKL. Trimming took 1 base from V and 4 from J, leaving 10 bases between them. The CDR3 has 15 residues. This CDR3 reads CASSQATGFTGELFF. The CDR3 DNA sequence: TGCGCCAGCAGCCAAGCCACAGGTTTCACCGGGGAGCTGTTTTTT.

The chain couples TRBV4-1 to TRBJ2-7; TRBD1 matches at 8 bases. The CDR3 is made up of 16 amino acids. Germline V lookup: CDR1 MGHRA, CDR2 YSYEKL. V lost 4 bases and J lost 4; bases outside the gene matches: 12. The CDR3 is CASSPQEGQATYEQYF. In DNA form, the CDR3 reads TGCGCCAGCAGCCCCCAAGAGGGACAGGCGACATACGAGCAGTACTTC.